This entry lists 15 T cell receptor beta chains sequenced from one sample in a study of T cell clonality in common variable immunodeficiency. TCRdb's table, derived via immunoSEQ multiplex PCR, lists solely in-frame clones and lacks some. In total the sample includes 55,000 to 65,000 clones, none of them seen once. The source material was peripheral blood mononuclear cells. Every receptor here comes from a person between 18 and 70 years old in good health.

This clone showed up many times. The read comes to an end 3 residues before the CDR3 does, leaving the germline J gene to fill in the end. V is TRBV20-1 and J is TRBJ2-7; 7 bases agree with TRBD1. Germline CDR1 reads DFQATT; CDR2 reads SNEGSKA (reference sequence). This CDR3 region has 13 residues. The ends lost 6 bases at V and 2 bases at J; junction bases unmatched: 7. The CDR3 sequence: CSAYDRETYEQYF. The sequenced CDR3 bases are TGCAGTGCATACGACAGGGAGACCTACGAG.

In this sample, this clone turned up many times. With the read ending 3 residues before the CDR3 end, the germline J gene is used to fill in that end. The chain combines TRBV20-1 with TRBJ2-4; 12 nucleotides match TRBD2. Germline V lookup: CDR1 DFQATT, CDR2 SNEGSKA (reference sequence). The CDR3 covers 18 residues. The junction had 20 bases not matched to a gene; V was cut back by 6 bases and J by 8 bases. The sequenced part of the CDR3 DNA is TGCAGTGCGTCAGGGGCTAGCGGGAGGGCCTCGGTTTTGGACATT. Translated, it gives CSASGASGRASVLDI. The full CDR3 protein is CSASGASGRASVLDIQYF.

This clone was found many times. The sequenced CDR3 bases are TGTGCCAGCAGCTCCTTGACAGGGAGGGGAACAGATACG. Translation gives CASSSLTGRGTDT. The entire CDR3 reads CASSSLTGRGTDTQYF. J is TRBJ2-3 and V is TRBV7-8, with D perhaps given as TRBD1 or TRBD2 (7 bases each). The read is 3 residues too short to cover the CDR3 end, so that end is filled in from the germline J gene. V lost 4 bases and J 3 bases, leaving 17 bases between the germline ends. The length of the CDR3 is 16 residues. Per the germline V gene, CDR1 is SGHVS and CDR2 is FQNEAQ.

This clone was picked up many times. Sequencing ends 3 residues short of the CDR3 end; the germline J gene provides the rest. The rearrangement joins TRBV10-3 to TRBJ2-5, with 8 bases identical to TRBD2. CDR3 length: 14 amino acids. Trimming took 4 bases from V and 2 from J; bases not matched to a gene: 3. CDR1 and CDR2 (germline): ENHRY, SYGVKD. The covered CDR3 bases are TGTGCCATCAGTGCTAGCGGGCCACAAGAGACC. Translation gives CAISASGPQET. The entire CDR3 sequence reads CAISASGPQETQYF.

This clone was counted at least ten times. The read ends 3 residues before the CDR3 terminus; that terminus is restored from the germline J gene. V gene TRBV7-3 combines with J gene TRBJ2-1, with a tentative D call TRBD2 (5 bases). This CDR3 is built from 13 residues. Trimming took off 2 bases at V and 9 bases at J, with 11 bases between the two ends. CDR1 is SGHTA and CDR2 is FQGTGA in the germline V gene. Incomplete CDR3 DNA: TGTGCCAGCAGCTTAGGAGCAGCGGCTGAG. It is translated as CASSLGAAAE. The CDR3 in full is CASSLGAAAEQFF.

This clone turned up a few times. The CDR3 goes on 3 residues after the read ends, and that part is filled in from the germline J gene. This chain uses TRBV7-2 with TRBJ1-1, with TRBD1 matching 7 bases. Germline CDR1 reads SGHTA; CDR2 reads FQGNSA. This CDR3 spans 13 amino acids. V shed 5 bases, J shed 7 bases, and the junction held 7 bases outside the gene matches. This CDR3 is CASSRTQGNEAFF. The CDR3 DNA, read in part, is TGTGCCAGCAGCCGAACACAGGGGAATGAA.

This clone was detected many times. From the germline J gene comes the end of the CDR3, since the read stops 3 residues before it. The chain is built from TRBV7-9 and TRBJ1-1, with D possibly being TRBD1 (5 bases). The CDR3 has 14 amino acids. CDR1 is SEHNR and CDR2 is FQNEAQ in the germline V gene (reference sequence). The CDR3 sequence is CASIMSGTYLGAFF. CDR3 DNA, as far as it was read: TGTGCCAGCATTATGTCTGGGACTTATCTGGGA.

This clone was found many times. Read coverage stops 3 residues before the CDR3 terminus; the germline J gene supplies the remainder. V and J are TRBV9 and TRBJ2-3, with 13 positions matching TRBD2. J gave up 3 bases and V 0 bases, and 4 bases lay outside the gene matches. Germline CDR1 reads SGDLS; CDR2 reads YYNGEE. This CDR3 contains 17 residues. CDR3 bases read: TGTGCCAGCAGCGTAGGGGGGGGACTAGCGGGAACAGATACG. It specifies CASSVGGGLAGTDT. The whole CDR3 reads CASSVGGGLAGTDTQYF.

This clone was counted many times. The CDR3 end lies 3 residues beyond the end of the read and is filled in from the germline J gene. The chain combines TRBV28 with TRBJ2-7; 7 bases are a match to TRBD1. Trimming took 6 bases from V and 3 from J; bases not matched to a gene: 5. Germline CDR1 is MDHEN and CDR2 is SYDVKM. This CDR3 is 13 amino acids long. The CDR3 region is CASSPGQRYEQYF. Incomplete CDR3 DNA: TGTGCCAGCAGCCCGGGACAGCGCTACGAG.

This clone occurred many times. CDR3 in amino acids: CSARAWDRQAGELFF. The part of the CDR3 DNA that was read is TGCAGTGCTAGAGCTTGGGACAGGCAAGCCGGGGAG. V usage is TRBV20-1 and J usage is TRBJ2-2; 8 nucleotides align to TRBD1. The sequence runs out 3 residues before the end of the CDR3; the remainder is reconstructed from the germline J gene. CDR1 is DFQATT, CDR2 SNEGSKA, per germline (reference sequence). V was clipped by 1 base and J by 6 bases; unmatched bases: 7. The CDR3 extends over 15 amino acids.

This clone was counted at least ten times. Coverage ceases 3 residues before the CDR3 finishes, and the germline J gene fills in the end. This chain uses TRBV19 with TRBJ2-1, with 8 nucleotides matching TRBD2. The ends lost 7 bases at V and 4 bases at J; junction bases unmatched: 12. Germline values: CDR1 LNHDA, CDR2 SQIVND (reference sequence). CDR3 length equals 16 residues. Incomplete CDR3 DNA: TGTGCCAGTATGTGGGAAAGCGGGAGCGGGTACAATGAG. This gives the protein CASMWESGSGYNE. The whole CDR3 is CASMWESGSGYNEQFF.

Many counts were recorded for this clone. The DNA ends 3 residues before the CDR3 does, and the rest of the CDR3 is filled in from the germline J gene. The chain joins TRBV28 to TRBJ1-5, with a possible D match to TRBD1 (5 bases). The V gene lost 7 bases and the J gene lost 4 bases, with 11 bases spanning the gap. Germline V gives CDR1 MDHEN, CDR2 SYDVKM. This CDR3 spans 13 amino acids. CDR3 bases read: TGTGCCAGCATGGGGGGATTTAATCAGCCC. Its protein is CASMGGFNQP. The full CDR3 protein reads CASMGGFNQPQHF.

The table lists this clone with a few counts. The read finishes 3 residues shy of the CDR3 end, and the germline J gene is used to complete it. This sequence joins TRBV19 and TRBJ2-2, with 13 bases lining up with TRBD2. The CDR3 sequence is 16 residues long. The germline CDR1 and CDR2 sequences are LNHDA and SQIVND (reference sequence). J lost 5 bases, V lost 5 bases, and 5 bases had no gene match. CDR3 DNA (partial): TGTGCCAGTAGTGGACTAGCGGGAGATAGGACCGGGGAG. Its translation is CASSGLAGDRTGE. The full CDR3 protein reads CASSGLAGDRTGELFF.

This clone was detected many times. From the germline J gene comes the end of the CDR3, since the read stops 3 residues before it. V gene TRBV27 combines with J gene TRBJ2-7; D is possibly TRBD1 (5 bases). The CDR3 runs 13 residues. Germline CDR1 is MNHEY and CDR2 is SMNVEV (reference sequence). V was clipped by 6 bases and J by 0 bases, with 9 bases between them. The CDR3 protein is CASRQESSYEQYF. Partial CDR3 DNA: TGTGCCAGCAGACAGGAAAGCTCCTACGAG.

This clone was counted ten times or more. The CDR3 loop is CASSFRGMRTGELFF. The covered CDR3 bases are TGTGCCAGCAGTTTTCGGGGAATGAGGACCGGGGAG. The chain carries TRBV28 and TRBJ2-2; TRBD2 is a possible D gene (5 bases). The read is 3 residues too short to cover the CDR3 end, so that end is filled in from the germline J gene. The CDR3 sequence is 15 residues long. Deletions cut 3 bases from V and 5 bases from J, with 13 bases between. The V gene's germline CDR1 is MDHEN and CDR2 SYDVKM.